This is a list of T cell receptor beta chains from one sample in a study of OX40 agonist ivuxolimab in advanced cancers. The assay was immunoSEQ multiplex PCR, and TCRdb's table has in-frame clones only and misses some. The repertoire holds 34,000 or so clones, with 80% to 90% as singletons. This sample comprised CD4+ or CD8+ T cells sorted from blood, obtained in a trial of the OX40 agonist ivuxolimab. These receptors all come from an adult with an advanced solid tumor such as melanoma, head and neck, liver or kidney cancer. Both conserved end residues are part of each CDR3. A D gene is named only where the DNA matches it firmly. Where a row states a size, it is once, few, many or the class of an expanded clone; other rows omit it.

d_gene	v_gene	abundance	j_gene	CDR3nt	CDR3aa
TRBD2	TRBV6-1	NA	TRBJ2-5	TGTGCCAGCAGTGCCCAACTAGCGGGGACCGGGACCCAGTACTTC	CASSAQLAGTGTQYF
NA	TRBV6-6	NA	TRBJ1-6	TGTGCCAGCAGTTATGGGGGGGCTGGTTCACCCCTCCACTTT	CASSYGGAGSPLHF
NA	TRBV9	NA	TRBJ1-1	TGTGCCAGCAGCGTCGACCCCGGGCGTACTGAAGCTTTCTTT	CASSVDPGRTEAFF
TRBD1	TRBV11-2	NA	TRBJ2-1	TGTGCCAGCAGCGGACGGACAGGGGTCACCTACAATGAGCAGTTCTTC	CASSGRTGVTYNEQFF
TRBD1	TRBV15	NA	TRBJ2-3	TGTGCCACCAGCAGGGGACAGGGGTTATCGTTGACGGATACGCAGTATTTT	CATSRGQGLSLTDTQYF
TRBD1	TRBV5-1	NA	TRBJ1-1	TGCGCCAGCAGCTTGGCCCCACCAACAGGGGAGGGGGCCACTGAAGCTTTCTTT	CASSLAPPTGEGATEAFF
NA	TRBV7-8	few	TRBJ2-7	TGTGCCAGCAGCGGAGGGACTTTGTACGAGCAGTACTTC	CASSGGTLYEQYF
TRBD2	TRBV5-1	NA	TRBJ2-1	TGCGCCAGCAGCGGCTCCGGGACTAGCGGGAGTCGGGAGCAGTTCTTC	CASSGSGTSGSREQFF
TRBD1	TRBV27	NA	TRBJ1-2	TGTGCCAGTTCGGGACAGGGCTATGGCTACACCTTC	CASSGQGYGYTF
TRBD2	TRBV18	NA	TRBJ2-5	TGTGCCAGCTCACCCGGACTAGCGGGAGGGGCTGAGACCCAGTACTTC	CASSPGLAGGAETQYF
NA	TRBV7-8	NA	TRBJ1-5	TGTGCCAGCAGCCTCGGAGGGCTGTATAGCAATCAGCCCCAGCATTTT	CASSLGGLYSNQPQHF
NA	TRBV5-1	NA	TRBJ2-6	TGCGCCAGCACGACTGGGGCCAACGTCCTGACTTTC	CASTTGANVLTF
NA	TRBV18	NA	TRBJ1-6	TGTGCCAGCTCACAAAACAGGGATTCACCCCTCCACTTT	CASSQNRDSPLHF
TRBD1	TRBV19	once	TRBJ1-6	TGTGCCAGTAGGACAGGGACTAATTCACCCCTCCACTTT	CASRTGTNSPLHF
NA	TRBV28	NA	TRBJ2-7	TGTGCCAGCGCCGCCCCGGGGTACGAGCAGTACTTC	CASAAPGYEQYF
NA	TRBV11-2	NA	TRBJ2-7	TGTGCCAGCAGCTTTTCAAGGGGGGAGCAGTACTTC	CASSFSRGEQYF
NA	TRBV14	NA	TRBJ1-1	TGTGCCAGCAGCCTCCTGGGGGTGAACACTGAAGCTTTCTTT	CASSLLGVNTEAFF
NA	TRBV7-2	NA	TRBJ2-5	TGTGCCAGCAGCTTATGGCGCGGAGAGACCCAGTACTTC	CASSLWRGETQYF
NA	TRBV6-6	NA	TRBJ2-3	TGTGCCAGCAGCTATATGAAAGATACGCAGTATTTT	CASSYMKDTQYF
NA	TRBV30	NA	TRBJ1-1	TGTGCCTGGGGAGGGGGAATTGCTTTCTTT	CAWGGGIAFF
TRBD1	TRBV29-1	once	TRBJ2-1	TGCAGCGTTACCGGGACAGTGATTTCCTACAATGAGCAGTTCTTC	CSVTGTVISYNEQFF
NA	TRBV6-1	NA	TRBJ1-1	TGTGCCAGCAGTGCGTTGGGCTATGCTGAAGCTTTCTTT	CASSALGYAEAFF
NA	TRBV18	NA	TRBJ1-1	TGTGCCAGCTCACCGTCCGTAAGTCTCACTGAAGCTTTCTTT	CASSPSVSLTEAFF
NA	TRBV18	NA	TRBJ1-1	TGTGCCAGCTCACCACTTGGGGGGTTGAACACTGAAGCTTTCTTT	CASSPLGGLNTEAFF
NA	TRBV7-8	NA	TRBJ1-1	TGTGCCAGCAGCTCCAATTCTGGGGGGAACACTGAAGCTTTCTTT	CASSSNSGGNTEAFF
TRBD1	TRBV18	NA	TRBJ2-5	TGTGCCAGCTCTCTCGGACAGGGGTTCTACCAAGAGACCCAGTACTTC	CASSLGQGFYQETQYF
TRBD1	TRBV11-3	NA	TRBJ2-3	TGTGCCAGCAGCCGTGGGGGACAGGGGGGTCATACGCTGCAGTATTTT	CASSRGGQGGHTLQYF
NA	TRBV19	few	TRBJ1-1	TGTGCCAGTACAAGTCCGGGGGCGGGGAACACTGAAGCTTTCTTT	CASTSPGAGNTEAFF
TRBD1	TRBV28	few	TRBJ2-7	TGTGCCAGCAGTCCTATCCCCGGACAGGGCTACGAGCAGTACTTC	CASSPIPGQGYEQYF
TRBD2	TRBV19	NA	TRBJ2-1	TGTGCCAGTAGTCGAGGACTAGCGGGGGAGGCGACCTACAATGAGCAGTTCTTC	CASSRGLAGEATYNEQFF
NA	TRBV5-1	once	TRBJ1-3	TGCGCCAGCAGGGGGGCTCCTGGAAACACCATATATTTT	CASRGAPGNTIYF
NA	TRBV7-9	NA	TRBJ2-1	TGTGCCAGCAGCCCCCACAGCGACAATGAGCAGTTCTTC	CASSPHSDNEQFF
NA	TRBV19	NA	TRBJ1-5	TGTGCCAGTAGTATCCATTGGCAGAATCAGCCCCAGCATTTT	CASSIHWQNQPQHF
NA	TRBV5-1	NA	TRBJ1-2	TGCGCCAGCAGCTCGTCGACAGCAGCTAACTATGGCTACACCTTC	CASSSSTAANYGYTF
TRBD1	TRBV7-2	NA	TRBJ2-5	TGTGCCAGCAGCTATATCGGACAGGGGGTAGAGACCCAGTACTTC	CASSYIGQGVETQYF
NA	TRBV28	NA	TRBJ1-4	TGTGCCACCGCGACCCAGGCGGCCTCGTTTTTT	CATATQAASFF
NA	TRBV30	few	TRBJ1-5	TGTGCCTGGAGTAGAGAAAGAGCCCAGCATTTT	CAWSRERAQHF
NA	TRBV5-1	once	TRBJ2-7	TGCGCCAGCAGCTCTCTCCAGGGAAGCTCCTACGAGCAGTACTTC	CASSSLQGSSYEQYF
NA	TRBV7-2	NA	TRBJ1-1	TGTGCCAGCAGCTTTCCGGGGGCCACTGAAGCTTTCTTT	CASSFPGATEAFF
NA	TRBV7-7	once	TRBJ1-4	TGTGCTAGCAGCTTCGGACTTAATGAAAAACTGTTTTTT	CASSFGLNEKLFF
NA	TRBV5-1	NA	TRBJ2-7	TGCGCCAGCAGCTTGGTAACCGGGGGGCGGGCCAGCTCCTACGAGCAGTACTTC	CASSLVTGGRASSYEQYF
NA	TRBV5-6	NA	TRBJ1-5	TGTGCCAGCAGCTTGCGGGAGTCCCGGCCCCAGCATTTT	CASSLRESRPQHF
TRBD1	TRBV5-1	NA	TRBJ1-1	TGCGCCAGCAGCCCGGGGGACAGGGGGCGCGTTAATACTGAAGCTTTCTTT	CASSPGDRGRVNTEAFF
NA	TRBV28	NA	TRBJ2-3	TGTGCCAGTAACGGTCGGACCCTCACAGATACGCAGTATTTT	CASNGRTLTDTQYF
TRBD1	TRBV7-8	NA	TRBJ2-7	TGTGCCAGCAGCTCCGGGACAGGGGGCTACGAGCAGTACTTC	CASSSGTGGYEQYF
NA	TRBV25-1	NA	TRBJ1-1	TGTGCCAGCAGTGATTTTGGGAGGGGGAACACTGAAGCTTTCTTT	CASSDFGRGNTEAFF
NA	TRBV7-3	once	TRBJ2-2	TGTGCCAGCAGCCAACAGGGTCTTAACACCGGGGAGCTGTTTTTT	CASSQQGLNTGELFF
NA	TRBV5-8	NA	TRBJ1-5	TGTGCCAGCAGCCTGAGTCATGTTCAGCCCCAGCATTTT	CASSLSHVQPQHF
NA	TRBV29-1	NA	TRBJ1-5	TGCAGCGTACGAGAGGGCAATCAGCCCCAGCATTTT	CSVREGNQPQHF
TRBD1	TRBV6-1	NA	TRBJ1-5	TGTGCCAGCAGCGGGACAGGGTATCAGCCCCAGCATTTT	CASSGTGYQPQHF
NA	TRBV7-8	NA	TRBJ2-1	TGTGCCAGCAGCTTCGCGTCTGCCAGGAATGAGCAGTTCTTC	CASSFASARNEQFF
NA	TRBV28	NA	TRBJ1-2	TGTGCCAGCAGTTTATTGGTCGGGGGTGGCTACACCTTC	CASSLLVGGGYTF
NA	TRBV28	NA	TRBJ1-2	TGTGCCAGCAGTTTTCAAGACTATGGCTACACCTTC	CASSFQDYGYTF
NA	TRBV7-2	once	TRBJ1-1	TGTGCCAGCAGACTCGCGGGGTCTGAAGCTTTCTTT	CASRLAGSEAFF